This entry is about one T cell receptor (beta chain). TCRdb's copy holds only in-frame clones and misses some; the assay was immunoSEQ multiplex PCR. The sample contains approximately 100,000 clones, less than 80% of which appear only once. Trimming removed 2 bases from V and 2 bases from J; junction bases left unmatched: 2. The CDR3 has 15 amino acids. Germline CDR1 is MNHEY and CDR2 is SVGEGT. The source of the sample is a study of blood T cell repertoires in COVID-19. The overall study: Collection of acute and convalescent COVID-19 samples took place in the United States, Italy and Spain. T cells, B-cell-depleted T cells, or PBMCs provided the cDNA or gDNA that served as material.

Seattle researchers signed up patients amid active infection and tracked them longitudinally. This chain uses TRBV6-2 or TRBV6-3 with TRBJ1-5; 8 bases fit TRBD1. The sequence was collected from a man older than 75 with COVID-19, enrolled during active disease. The sequencing sample was made of peripheral blood. CDR3 region: CASSYQGAGNQPQHF. CDR3 in DNA: TGTGCCAGCAGTTACCAGGGGGCAGGCAATCAGCCCCAGCATTTT.